The clone carrying this TCR beta chain has only a few counts. Germline is not matched at one junction end, which may reflect a read error. Multiple V-beta primers and a C-beta primer amplified TCRB from RNA. MiXCR, run by TCRdb on the multiplex PCR reads, gives a single entry per CDR3 protein. The table shows about 15,000 distinct CDR3 sequences, with over 55% occurring only once. The data were obtained in a study of tumor-infiltrating lymphocytes in glioblastoma multiforme. Germline CDR1 PRHDT, CDR2 FYEKMQ (reference sequence). The CDR3 spans 14 residues. This TCR came from a male donor with glioblastoma. V and J are TRBV13 and TRBJ2-5; D may be TRBD2 (5 bases). The specimen sequenced was brain tumor tissue. The CDR3 bases are TGTGCCAGCAGCAAGTTGACTAACCAAGAGACCCAGCACTTC. As protein: CASSKLTNQETQHF. Complete variable domain (other parts from reference TRBV13 and TRBJ2-5): AAGVIQSPRHLIKEKRETATLKCYPIPRHDTVYWYQQGPGQDPQFLISFYEKMQSDKGSIPDRFSAQQFSDYHSELNMSSLELGDSALYFCASSKLTNQETQHFGPGTRLLVL.